The TCR beta chain described here comes from a study of blood T cell repertoires in COVID-19. Germline-derived CDR1 and CDR2 are MNHEY and SVGEGT. The V gene end was trimmed by 5 bases and the J gene end by 7 bases; junction bases not matched to a gene: 6. The length of the CDR3 is 15 residues. Clones were read by immunoSEQ multiplex PCR, and TCRdb kept only the in-frame ones, dropping some. The sample carries about 250,000 clones, 88% recorded once. The chain couples TRBV6-2 or TRBV6-3 to TRBJ2-1; 12 positions agree with TRBD2. The sequencing sample was made of peripheral blood. The TCR comes from a woman between 25 and 40 years old with COVID-19, enrolled during active disease. The CDR3: CASSPRLAGDNEQFF. In DNA form, the CDR3 reads TGTGCCAGCAGTCCAAGACTAGCGGGGGATAATGAGCAGTTCTTC.